One TCR beta chain is described in this entry. Antigen specificity is unknown. This specimen belongs to a study of vaccination effects on CD4 cells after COVID-19. Study-level points and caveats: Vaccine-induced new clones formed most post-vaccine spike-reactive clones in convalescents. The study dataset contains few convalescent patients and includes no early post-infection timepoints. Clones of infection and vaccine origin contracted markedly late after vaccination.

Expansion of antigen-specific CD4+ T cells with viral peptide pools was carried out by the ViraFEST assay before sequencing. At the end of roughly ten days of culture, CD4+ T cells were isolated. This individual tested PCR-positive for SARS-CoV-2 infection between March and December 2020. Participants got two doses of BNT162b2 or mRNA-1273 vaccine. Days 3 and 7 saw half the medium replaced with IL-2 medium. The data were produced by immunoSEQ multiplex PCR, yet TCRdb's version contains in-frame clones alone and is incomplete. The table has 13,000 to 15,000 clones, 76% seen once. The sequenced sample was CD4+ T cells from PBMCs cultured with HCoV-NL63 spike peptides, obtained after COVID-19 vaccination. The source of this sequence is a human donor who had a prior SARS-CoV-2 infection.

CDR3 coding DNA: TGCGCCAGCAGCCACGGACAGGGAAGGAATTCACCCCTCCACTTT. Translation gives CASSHGQGRNSPLHF. This chain links TRBV4-3 with TRBJ1-6, with TRBD1 matching 8 bases. Germline V gives CDR1 LGHNA, CDR2 YSLEER. V gave up 3 bases and J gave up 7 bases; unmatched junction bases: 5. The CDR3 loop spans 15 amino acids.